These T cell receptor beta chains were read from a single sample in a study of cytomegalovirus exposure and HLA in healthy donors. The method was immunoSEQ multiplex PCR; TCRdb's version includes in-frame clones alone and lacks a portion of them. The table has about 110,000 clones, 83% seen once; the top ten hold over 5%. Sequenced material: PBMCs. All receptors come from a man aged 18 to 30 in good health and CMV-seronegative. CDR3s include the opening cysteine and the closing phenylalanine or tryptophan. A D gene is named only where the DNA matches it firmly. Clone size is stated in some rows and not others, as once, few, many or a class when expanded.

CDR3nt: TGTGCCAGCAGTTTGATGAGTACTAGCGGGTCTTACAATGAGCAGTTCTTC
CDR3aa: CASSLMSTSGSYNEQFF
len: 17
abundance: .
j_gene: TRBJ2-1
d_gene: TRBD2
v_gene: TRBV27

CDR3nt: TGTGCCAGCAGTGAAGGCCCAGCAGCGGGCACAGATACGCAGTATTTT
CDR3aa: CASSEGPAAGTDTQYF
len: 16
abundance: .
j_gene: TRBJ2-3
d_gene: .
v_gene: TRBV6-1

CDR3nt: TGTGCCAGCAGTTACTCTTCCAAGAGCTCCTACGAGCAGTACTTC
CDR3aa: CASSYSSKSSYEQYF
len: 15
abundance: few
j_gene: TRBJ2-7
d_gene: .
v_gene: TRBV6-6

CDR3nt: TGTGCCAGCAGCCCTAGGACAGGGCCGCGTCAGGGCTACACCTTC
CDR3aa: CASSPRTGPRQGYTF
len: 15
abundance: .
j_gene: TRBJ1-2
d_gene: TRBD1
v_gene: TRBV7-2

CDR3nt: TGTGCCAGCAGTTTATTCTACGAGCAGTACTTC
CDR3aa: CASSLFYEQYF
len: 11
abundance: .
j_gene: TRBJ2-7
d_gene: .
v_gene: TRBV6-6

CDR3nt: TGCGCCAGCAGCTACTTAGGGGACAGGGGGATGGACGAGCAGTACTTC
CDR3aa: CASSYLGDRGMDEQYF
len: 16
abundance: .
j_gene: TRBJ2-7
d_gene: TRBD1
v_gene: TRBV5-1

CDR3nt: TGTGCCAGCAGTGAACCCCCAGCGGAGCAGTTCTTC
CDR3aa: CASSEPPAEQFF
len: 12
abundance: .
j_gene: TRBJ2-1
d_gene: .
v_gene: TRBV6-1

CDR3nt: TGCGCCAGCAGCGAACTGAGCTCTGGAAACACCATATATTTT
CDR3aa: CASSELSSGNTIYF
len: 14
abundance: .
j_gene: TRBJ1-3
d_gene: .
v_gene: TRBV4-3

CDR3nt: TGTGCCAGCAGAAACGGGGGGGGCCACGAGCAGTACTTC
CDR3aa: CASRNGGGHEQYF
len: 13
abundance: .
j_gene: TRBJ2-7
d_gene: TRBD2
v_gene: TRBV6-5

CDR3nt: TGTGCCAGCAGTGAAGCGCTTGGGGGCAGGGACGCCGGGGAGCTGTTTTTT
CDR3aa: CASSEALGGRDAGELFF
len: 17
abundance: .
j_gene: TRBJ2-2
d_gene: .
v_gene: TRBV2

CDR3nt: TGTGCCAGCAGCTGGACCGGGACTGGTAATCGCGACGAGCAGTACTTC
CDR3aa: CASSWTGTGNRDEQYF
len: 16
abundance: .
j_gene: TRBJ2-7
d_gene: .
v_gene: TRBV7-2

CDR3nt: TGTGCCAGCAGCTTAGAGGACAGAAAAATCCTTACCTATGGCTACACCTTC
CDR3aa: CASSLEDRKILTYGYTF
len: 17
abundance: .
j_gene: TRBJ1-2
d_gene: .
v_gene: TRBV11-2

CDR3nt: TGTGCCAGCAGTCCCCTAGGCCAGCTGAACACTGAAGCTTTCTTT
CDR3aa: CASSPLGQLNTEAFF
len: 15
abundance: .
j_gene: TRBJ1-1
d_gene: .
v_gene: TRBV28

CDR3nt: TGTGCCAGCAGCCCACGTCCGGAGGCGAGCTCCTACAATGAGCAGTTCTTC
CDR3aa: CASSPRPEASSYNEQFF
len: 17
abundance: once
j_gene: TRBJ2-1
d_gene: .
v_gene: TRBV7-9

CDR3nt: TGTGCCAGCAGCTTGGACAGCTATAGCAATCAGCCCCAGCATTTT
CDR3aa: CASSLDSYSNQPQHF
len: 15
abundance: .
j_gene: TRBJ1-5
d_gene: .
v_gene: TRBV5-5

CDR3nt: TGTGCCAGCAGTTACTCGGCCCAGGGCAATCAGCCCCAGCATTTT
CDR3aa: CASSYSAQGNQPQHF
len: 15
abundance: .
j_gene: TRBJ1-5
d_gene: .
v_gene: TRBV6-6

CDR3nt: TGTGCCAGCAGCCAAGAAGGCAGGGGGTTGGAAGCTTTCTTT
CDR3aa: CASSQEGRGLEAFF
len: 14
abundance: .
j_gene: TRBJ1-1
d_gene: TRBD1
v_gene: TRBV4-2

CDR3nt: TGTGCCAGCAGTGAAAGCGGGTCAACCTATGAGCAGTTCTTC
CDR3aa: CASSESGSTYEQFF
len: 14
abundance: .
j_gene: TRBJ2-1
d_gene: .
v_gene: TRBV2

CDR3nt: TGTGCCACCAGCAGCGGCGGGGCGGCGACGTACCAAGAGACCCAGTACTTC
CDR3aa: CATSSGGAATYQETQYF
len: 17
abundance: .
j_gene: TRBJ2-5
d_gene: .
v_gene: TRBV15

CDR3nt: TGTGCCAGCAGCTTGAGTGTTGACAGGGGGCTCTATAGCTACACCTTC
CDR3aa: CASSLSVDRGLYSYTF
len: 16
abundance: .
j_gene: TRBJ1-2
d_gene: TRBD1
v_gene: TRBV5-6

CDR3nt: TGTGCCAGCAGTCCCGGACTAGCCAGCTCCTACAATGAGCAGTTCTTC
CDR3aa: CASSPGLASSYNEQFF
len: 16
abundance: few
j_gene: TRBJ2-1
d_gene: TRBD2
v_gene: TRBV6-6

CDR3nt: TGCAGTGCAACACTAGTGGGCGAGCAGTACTTC
CDR3aa: CSATLVGEQYF
len: 11
abundance: .
j_gene: TRBJ2-7
d_gene: .
v_gene: TRBV20-1

CDR3nt: TGTGCCAGCAGCCACGGGACTAGCGGGAGGGATCAGTTCTTC
CDR3aa: CASSHGTSGRDQFF
len: 14
abundance: .
j_gene: TRBJ2-1
d_gene: TRBD2
v_gene: TRBV7-2

CDR3nt: TGCGCCAGCAGCTTGGTGCAGAGGGCCTACAATGAGCAGTTCTTC
CDR3aa: CASSLVQRAYNEQFF
len: 15
abundance: .
j_gene: TRBJ2-1
d_gene: .
v_gene: TRBV5-1

CDR3nt: TGCGCCAGCAGCCAAGATATTCCTAGCGGGAGGGCCCGGGTTGGTAATGAGCAGTTCTTC
CDR3aa: CASSQDIPSGRARVGNEQFF
len: 20
abundance: few
j_gene: TRBJ2-1
d_gene: TRBD2
v_gene: TRBV4-3

CDR3nt: TGTGCCAGCAGTTTATCGTCGCGTACTGAAGCTTTCTTT
CDR3aa: CASSLSSRTEAFF
len: 13
abundance: .
j_gene: TRBJ1-1
d_gene: .
v_gene: TRBV27

CDR3nt: TGCGCCAGCAGCCAAGACGCGACAGGGCCTTACGAGCAGTACTTC
CDR3aa: CASSQDATGPYEQYF
len: 15
abundance: .
j_gene: TRBJ2-7
d_gene: TRBD1
v_gene: TRBV4-1

CDR3nt: TGTGCCAGCAGTGAATCGACAGGGGCAGGCCAAGAGACCCAGTACTTC
CDR3aa: CASSESTGAGQETQYF
len: 16
abundance: .
j_gene: TRBJ2-5
d_gene: TRBD1
v_gene: TRBV2

CDR3nt: TGCAGCGTTCAAGAGCAATCAGCCCAGCATTTT
CDR3aa: CSVQEQSAQHF
len: 11
abundance: .
j_gene: TRBJ1-5
d_gene: .
v_gene: TRBV29-1

CDR3nt: TGTGCCAGCTCTGACAGCTACGAGCAGTACTTC
CDR3aa: CASSDSYEQYF
len: 11
abundance: .
j_gene: TRBJ2-7
d_gene: .
v_gene: TRBV18

CDR3nt: TGTGCCAGCAGTGGAGACAGGGTTCGGCAGCCCCAGCATTTT
CDR3aa: CASSGDRVRQPQHF
len: 14
abundance: .
j_gene: TRBJ1-5
d_gene: TRBD1
v_gene: TRBV6-1

CDR3nt: TGTGCCAGCAGCGTAGGCCCAGGGGGAGGCAATCAGCCCCAGCATTTT
CDR3aa: CASSVGPGGGNQPQHF
len: 16
abundance: once
j_gene: TRBJ1-5
d_gene: TRBD1
v_gene: TRBV9

CDR3nt: TGTGCCAGCAGCTCGGGGACTAGCGGGAGGCAGTACGAGCAGTACTTC
CDR3aa: CASSSGTSGRQYEQYF
len: 16
abundance: .
j_gene: TRBJ2-7
d_gene: TRBD2
v_gene: TRBV9

CDR3nt: TGTGCCAGCAGCTCTACCTACGAGCAGTACTTC
CDR3aa: CASSSTYEQYF
len: 11
abundance: few
j_gene: TRBJ2-7
d_gene: .
v_gene: TRBV11-2

CDR3nt: TGTGCTAGTGCAGGGGGCCTTCTGAACACTGAAGCTTTCTTT
CDR3aa: CASAGGLLNTEAFF
len: 14
abundance: .
j_gene: TRBJ1-1
d_gene: TRBD1
v_gene: TRBV12-5

CDR3nt: TGTGCCAGTAATGACGGCGGGGTAAATCAGCCCCAGCATTTT
CDR3aa: CASNDGGVNQPQHF
len: 14
abundance: .
j_gene: TRBJ1-5
d_gene: .
v_gene: TRBV19

CDR3nt: TGTGCCAGCAGCCCTTCCGGGAGGAGTGGTAACGAGCAGTACTTC
CDR3aa: CASSPSGRSGNEQYF
len: 15
abundance: .
j_gene: TRBJ2-7
d_gene: TRBD2
v_gene: TRBV9

CDR3nt: TGTGCCAGTAGTATGTGGAGATTGAGGTGGGGCCCTGGAAACACCATATATTTT
CDR3aa: CASSMWRLRWGPGNTIYF
len: 18
abundance: .
j_gene: TRBJ1-3
d_gene: .
v_gene: TRBV19

CDR3nt: TGTGCCAGCAGCGTAGCAGTGAACACTGAAGCTTTCTTT
CDR3aa: CASSVAVNTEAFF
len: 13
abundance: .
j_gene: TRBJ1-1
d_gene: .
v_gene: TRBV9

CDR3nt: TGTGCCAGCAGCTTAGATTCGTTTCCAGGGGGCTGGTACTTC
CDR3aa: CASSLDSFPGGWYF
len: 14
abundance: .
j_gene: TRBJ2-4
d_gene: TRBD1
v_gene: TRBV7-9

CDR3nt: TGTGCCAGCAGCCATAGCGGGAGTGCGGATGAGCAGTTCTTC
CDR3aa: CASSHSGSADEQFF
len: 14
abundance: .
j_gene: TRBJ2-1
d_gene: TRBD2
v_gene: TRBV13

CDR3nt: TGTGCCAGCAGCTCCGGGGAGAAAGAAGCTTTCTTT
CDR3aa: CASSSGEKEAFF
len: 12
abundance: .
j_gene: TRBJ1-1
d_gene: .
v_gene: TRBV7-9

CDR3nt: TGCAGCGTTGAAGATACAAGAGGCTACACCTTC
CDR3aa: CSVEDTRGYTF
len: 11
abundance: few
j_gene: TRBJ1-2
d_gene: .
v_gene: TRBV29-1

CDR3nt: TGTGCCAGCAGCTGGGGGGAGCTAGGTCGGGGGGAGACCCAGTACTTC
CDR3aa: CASSWGELGRGETQYF
len: 16
abundance: .
j_gene: TRBJ2-5
d_gene: .
v_gene: TRBV5-4

CDR3nt: TGTGCCAGCAGCGCCCAGGGGGCGGGGGCGTCGGAGCAGTTCTTC
CDR3aa: CASSAQGAGASEQFF
len: 15
abundance: .
j_gene: TRBJ2-1
d_gene: .
v_gene: TRBV7-2

CDR3nt: TGCGCCAGCAGCTTGGTGGCGGGACAGTCCACAGATACGCAGTATTTT
CDR3aa: CASSLVAGQSTDTQYF
len: 16
abundance: .
j_gene: TRBJ2-3
d_gene: .
v_gene: TRBV5-1

CDR3nt: TGTGCCAGCAGTGTTTCTCAGAGATCTTCCACTGTAGCTTTCTTC
CDR3aa: CASSVSQRSSTVAFF
len: 15
abundance: .
j_gene: TRBJ1-1
d_gene: .
v_gene: TRBV2

CDR3nt: TGTTCCAGCAGCTTAGCCTTCGTGAACACCATATATTTT
CDR3aa: CSSSLAFVNTIYF
len: 13
abundance: once
j_gene: TRBJ1-3
d_gene: .
v_gene: TRBV7-9

CDR3nt: TGTGCCAGCAGTCCAAGACAGGGGTATGGCTACACCTTC
CDR3aa: CASSPRQGYGYTF
len: 13
abundance: .
j_gene: TRBJ1-2
d_gene: TRBD1
v_gene: TRBV6-5

CDR3nt: TGTGCCAGCAGCTTCGGACAGGGGACCTCAACTAATGAAAAACTGTTTTTT
CDR3aa: CASSFGQGTSTNEKLFF
len: 17
abundance: .
j_gene: TRBJ1-4
d_gene: TRBD1
v_gene: TRBV9

CDR3nt: TGTGCCGGTGGTCCTCCGGACAGGTTCTATGGCTACACCTTC
CDR3aa: CAGGPPDRFYGYTF
len: 14
abundance: .
j_gene: TRBJ1-2
d_gene: TRBD1
v_gene: TRBV19

CDR3nt: TGTGCTAGTGGTTTGCCGACCGGGGAGCTGTTTTTT
CDR3aa: CASGLPTGELFF
len: 12
abundance: .
j_gene: TRBJ2-2
d_gene: .
v_gene: TRBV12-5

CDR3nt: TGTGCCAGCAGTGACCTCGGGAACTACAATGAGCAGTTCTTC
CDR3aa: CASSDLGNYNEQFF
len: 14
abundance: .
j_gene: TRBJ2-1
d_gene: .
v_gene: TRBV25-1

CDR3nt: TGTGCCAGCAGGTCCGGGTCAAACACCGGGGAGCTGTTTTTT
CDR3aa: CASRSGSNTGELFF
len: 14
abundance: .
j_gene: TRBJ2-2
d_gene: .
v_gene: TRBV28

CDR3nt: TGCGCCAGCAGCTTCCGACCGGCGGGGGACACTGAAGCTTTCTTT
CDR3aa: CASSFRPAGDTEAFF
len: 15
abundance: few
j_gene: TRBJ1-1
d_gene: .
v_gene: TRBV5-1

CDR3nt: TGCGCCAGCAGCTTCTCCGGGACTTACCAAGAGACCCAGTACTTC
CDR3aa: CASSFSGTYQETQYF
len: 15
abundance: .
j_gene: TRBJ2-5
d_gene: .
v_gene: TRBV5-1

CDR3nt: TGTGCCAGCAGCTTGGAAGGGGGCGCCGGTGGCTACACCTTC
CDR3aa: CASSLEGGAGGYTF
len: 14
abundance: once
j_gene: TRBJ1-2
d_gene: TRBD1
v_gene: TRBV7-8

CDR3nt: TGTGCCAGCGGGGCGGGGGGCACGGAGACCCAGTACTTC
CDR3aa: CASGAGGTETQYF
len: 13
abundance: few
j_gene: TRBJ2-5
d_gene: TRBD2
v_gene: TRBV7-9

CDR3nt: TGTGCCAGTAGTATGGATAGCGGGAGGGCAAGCTCCTACGAGCAGTACTTC
CDR3aa: CASSMDSGRASSYEQYF
len: 17
abundance: .
j_gene: TRBJ2-7
d_gene: TRBD2
v_gene: TRBV19

CDR3nt: TGTGCCAGCAGTGAGGGACAGCTGAACACTGAAGCTTTCTTT
CDR3aa: CASSEGQLNTEAFF
len: 14
abundance: few
j_gene: TRBJ1-1
d_gene: TRBD1
v_gene: TRBV13